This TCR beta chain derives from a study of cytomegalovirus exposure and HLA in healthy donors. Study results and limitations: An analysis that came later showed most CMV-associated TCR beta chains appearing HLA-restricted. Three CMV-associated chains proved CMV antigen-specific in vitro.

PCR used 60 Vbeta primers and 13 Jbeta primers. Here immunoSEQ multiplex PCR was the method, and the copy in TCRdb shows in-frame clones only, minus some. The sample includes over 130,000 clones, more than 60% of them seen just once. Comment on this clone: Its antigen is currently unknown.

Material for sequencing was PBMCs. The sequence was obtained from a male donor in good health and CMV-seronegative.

CDR3 in DNA: TGTGCCAGCAGGGTGGGCCCCCCGCAGCCCCAGCATTTT. As protein: CASRVGPPQPQHF. The chain has TRBV2 and TRBJ1-5, with D unclear. The germline gives CDR1 SNHLY, CDR2 FYNNEI. V lost 6 bases and J lost 7, with 13 bases in between. The CDR3 totals 13 residues.